This T cell receptor beta chain appears in the sequencing data of a study of cytomegalovirus exposure and HLA in healthy donors. Deletions cut 6 bases from V and 6 bases from J, with 18 bases between. CDR1 and CDR2 from the germline V gene are LNHDA and SQIVND (reference sequence). This CDR3 region has 15 residues. 13 Jbeta primers and 60 Vbeta primers were used for the PCR. Profiled with immunoSEQ multiplex PCR; TCRdb holds only in-frame clones, not every one. This sample has about 92,000 clones; more than 75% occur once, and the top ten carry approximately 2%. With respect to this clone: Its antigen remains unknown.

Study-wide points: Investigators reported approximately 150 TCR beta chains as tied to cytomegalovirus.

V gene TRBV19 combines with J gene TRBJ1-5; D may be TRBD1 (6 bases). The sequence came from a man aged 18 to 29 in good health and CMV-seronegative. The sample consisted of PBMCs. The CDR3: CASSRLAGVGQPQHF. The DNA of the CDR3 is TGTGCCAGTAGCCGCTTGGCAGGGGTTGGTCAGCCCCAGCATTTT.